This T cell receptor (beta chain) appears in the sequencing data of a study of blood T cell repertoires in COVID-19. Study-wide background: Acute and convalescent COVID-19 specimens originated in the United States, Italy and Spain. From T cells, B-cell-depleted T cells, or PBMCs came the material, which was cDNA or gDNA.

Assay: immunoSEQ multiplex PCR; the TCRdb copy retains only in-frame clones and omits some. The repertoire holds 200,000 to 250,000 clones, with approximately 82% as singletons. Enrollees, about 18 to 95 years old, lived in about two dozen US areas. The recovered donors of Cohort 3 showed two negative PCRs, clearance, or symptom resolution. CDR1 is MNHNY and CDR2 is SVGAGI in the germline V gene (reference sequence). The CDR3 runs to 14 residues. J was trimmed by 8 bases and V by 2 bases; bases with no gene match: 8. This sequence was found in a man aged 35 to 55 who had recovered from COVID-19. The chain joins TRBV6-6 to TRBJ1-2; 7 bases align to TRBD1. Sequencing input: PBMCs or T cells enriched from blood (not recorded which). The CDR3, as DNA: TGTGCCAGCAGTTACGCCCGACAGGGAGACGGCTACACCTTC. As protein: CASSYARQGDGYTF.